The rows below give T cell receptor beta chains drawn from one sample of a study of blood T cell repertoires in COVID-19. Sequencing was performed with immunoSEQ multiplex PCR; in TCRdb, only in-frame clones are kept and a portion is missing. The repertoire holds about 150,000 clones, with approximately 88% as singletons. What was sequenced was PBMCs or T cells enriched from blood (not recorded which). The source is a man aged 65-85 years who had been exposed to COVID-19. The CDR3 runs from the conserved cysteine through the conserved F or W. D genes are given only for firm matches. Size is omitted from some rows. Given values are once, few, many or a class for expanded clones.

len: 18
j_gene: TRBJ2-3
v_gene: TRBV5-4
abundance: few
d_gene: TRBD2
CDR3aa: CASSLGGLAGVSTDTQYF
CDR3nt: TGTGCCAGCAGCTTGGGGGGACTAGCGGGGGTTAGCACAGATACGCAGTATTTT

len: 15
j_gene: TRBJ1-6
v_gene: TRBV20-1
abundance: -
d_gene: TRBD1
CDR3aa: CSASLYRGQDSPLHF
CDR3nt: TGCAGTGCTAGTCTTTACAGGGGTCAGGATTCACCCCTCCACTTT

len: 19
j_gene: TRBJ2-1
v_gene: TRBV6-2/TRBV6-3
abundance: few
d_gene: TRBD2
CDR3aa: CASSPGDSGGAFPYNEQFF
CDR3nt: TGTGCCAGCAGCCCTGGGGATAGCGGGGGGGCTTTTCCCTACAATGAGCAGTTCTTC

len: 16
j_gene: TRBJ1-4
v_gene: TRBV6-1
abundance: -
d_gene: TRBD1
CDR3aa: CASSETGAGYTEKLFF
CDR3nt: TGTGCCAGCAGTGAGACAGGGGCAGGGTATACAGAAAAACTGTTTTTT

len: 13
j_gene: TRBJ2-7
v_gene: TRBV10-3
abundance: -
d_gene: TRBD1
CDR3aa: CAISAGQFYEQYF
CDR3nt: TGTGCCATCAGTGCGGGACAGTTCTACGAGCAGTACTTC

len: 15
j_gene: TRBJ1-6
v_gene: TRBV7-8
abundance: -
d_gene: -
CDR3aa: CASSLDMEANSPLHF
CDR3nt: TGTGCCAGCAGCTTAGATATGGAGGCTAATTCACCCCTCCACTTT

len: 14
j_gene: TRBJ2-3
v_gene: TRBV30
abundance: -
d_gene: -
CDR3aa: CAWSFGTGTDTQYF
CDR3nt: TGTGCCTGGAGTTTTGGAACAGGCACAGATACGCAGTATTTT

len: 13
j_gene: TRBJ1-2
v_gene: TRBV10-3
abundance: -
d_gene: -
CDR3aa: CAISDFLTEGYTF
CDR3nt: TGTGCCATCAGTGACTTTCTCACGGAGGGCTACACCTTC

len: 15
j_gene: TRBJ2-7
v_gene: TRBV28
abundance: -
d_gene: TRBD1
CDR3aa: CASGERGTGTYEQYF
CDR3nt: TGTGCCAGCGGTGAGAGGGGGACAGGTACCTACGAGCAGTACTTC

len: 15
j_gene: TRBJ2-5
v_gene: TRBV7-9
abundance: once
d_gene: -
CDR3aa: CASSRETASQETQYF
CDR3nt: TGTGCCAGCAGCCGCGAGACAGCATCCCAAGAGACCCAGTACTTC